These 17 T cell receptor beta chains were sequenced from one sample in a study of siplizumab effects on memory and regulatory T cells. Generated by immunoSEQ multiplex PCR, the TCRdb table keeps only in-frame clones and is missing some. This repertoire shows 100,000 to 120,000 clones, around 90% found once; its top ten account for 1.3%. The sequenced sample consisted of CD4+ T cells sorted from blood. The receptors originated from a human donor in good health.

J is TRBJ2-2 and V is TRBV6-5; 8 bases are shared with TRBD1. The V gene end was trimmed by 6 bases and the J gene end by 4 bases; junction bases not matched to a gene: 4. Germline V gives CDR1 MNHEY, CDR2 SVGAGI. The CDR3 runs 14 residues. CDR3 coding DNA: TGTGCCAGCAGATCCGGACAGGGCACCGGGGAGCTGTTTTTT. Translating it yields CASRSGQGTGELFF.

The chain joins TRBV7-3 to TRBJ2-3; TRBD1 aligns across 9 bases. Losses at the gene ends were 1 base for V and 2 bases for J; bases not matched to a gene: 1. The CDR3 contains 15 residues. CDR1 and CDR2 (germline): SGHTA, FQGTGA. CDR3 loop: CASSLRQGDTDTQYF. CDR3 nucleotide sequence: TGTGCCAGCAGCTTAAGACAGGGGGACACAGATACGCAGTATTTT.

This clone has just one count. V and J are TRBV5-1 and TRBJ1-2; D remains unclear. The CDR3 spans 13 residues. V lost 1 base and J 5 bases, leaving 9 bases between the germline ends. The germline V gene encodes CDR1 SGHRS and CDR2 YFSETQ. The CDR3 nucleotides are TGCGCCAGCAGCTTGAGTCAACCGTATGGCTACACCTTC. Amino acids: CASSLSQPYGYTF.

CDR3 sequence reads: CASSSGLAGYEQYF. As DNA, the CDR3 is TGCGCCAGCAGCTCGGGACTAGCGGGCTACGAGCAGTACTTC. The chain joins TRBV5-1 to TRBJ2-7; 12 bases are shared with TRBD2. This CDR3 is 14 amino acids long. Germline V gene lookup returns CDR1 SGHRS and CDR2 YFSETQ. V was pared by 3 bases and J by 3 bases, with 1 base of the junction left unmatched.

The CDR3 sequence: CASSPIPNTGELFF. The DNA for the CDR3 is TGTGCCAGCAGCCCCATTCCGAACACCGGGGAGCTGTTTTTT. V gene TRBV7-9 combines with J gene TRBJ2-2; D ambiguous. The CDR3 totals 14 residues. Trimming cost V 5 bases and J 0 bases, with 7 bases left between them. Looked up from germline, CDR1 is SEHNR and CDR2 is FQNEAQ (reference sequence).

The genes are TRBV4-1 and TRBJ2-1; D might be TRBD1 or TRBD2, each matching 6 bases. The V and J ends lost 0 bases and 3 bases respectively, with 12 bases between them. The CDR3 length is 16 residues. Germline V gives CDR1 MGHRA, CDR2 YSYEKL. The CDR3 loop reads CASSQDLGGVYNEQFF. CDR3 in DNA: TGCGCCAGCAGCCAAGATTTGGGGGGCGTCTACAATGAGCAGTTCTTC.

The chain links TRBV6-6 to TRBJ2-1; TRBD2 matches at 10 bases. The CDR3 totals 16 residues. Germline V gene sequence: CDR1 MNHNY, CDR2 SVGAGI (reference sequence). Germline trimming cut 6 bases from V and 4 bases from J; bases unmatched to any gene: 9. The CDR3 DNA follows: TGTGCCAGCAGACCTCGGTTAGCGGGGGGATACAATGAGCAGTTCTTC. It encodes CASRPRLAGGYNEQFF.

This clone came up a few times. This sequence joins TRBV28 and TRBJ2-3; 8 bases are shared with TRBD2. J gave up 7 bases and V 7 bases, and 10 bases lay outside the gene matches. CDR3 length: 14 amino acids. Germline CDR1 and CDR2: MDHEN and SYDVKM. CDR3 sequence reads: CASIRSGITHTQYF. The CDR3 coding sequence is TGTGCCAGCATCCGTAGCGGGATTACACATACGCAGTATTTT.

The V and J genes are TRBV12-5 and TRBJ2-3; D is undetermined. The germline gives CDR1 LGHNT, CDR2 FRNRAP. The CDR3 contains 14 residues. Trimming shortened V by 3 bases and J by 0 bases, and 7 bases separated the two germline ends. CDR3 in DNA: TGTGCTAGTGGTTTAGAAGTGAGCACAGATACGCAGTATTTT. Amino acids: CASGLEVSTDTQYF.

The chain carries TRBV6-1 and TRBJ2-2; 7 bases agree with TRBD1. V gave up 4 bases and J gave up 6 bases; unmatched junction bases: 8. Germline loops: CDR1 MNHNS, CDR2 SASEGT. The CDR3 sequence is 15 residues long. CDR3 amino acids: CASSVTGYGSGELFF. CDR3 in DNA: TGTGCCAGCAGTGTGACAGGGTACGGGTCCGGGGAGCTGTTTTTT.

Here the CDR3 reads CASSPQGGLAMYEQYF. The CDR3, as DNA: TGTGCCAGCAGCCCCCAGGGGGGACTAGCGATGTACGAGCAGTACTTC. The chain recombines TRBV11-2 with TRBJ2-7, with 10 bases aligning to TRBD2. With 5 bases clipped from V and 4 bases from J, the junction kept 11 bases outside the gene matches. CDR1 is SGHAT, CDR2 FQNNGV, per germline. This CDR3 contains 16 residues.

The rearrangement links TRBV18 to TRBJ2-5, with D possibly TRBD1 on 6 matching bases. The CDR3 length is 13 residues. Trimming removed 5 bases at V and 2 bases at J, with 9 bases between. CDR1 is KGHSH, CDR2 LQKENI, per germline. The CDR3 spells CASSGGRQETQYF. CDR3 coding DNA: TGTGCCAGCTCAGGGGGCAGGCAAGAGACCCAGTACTTC. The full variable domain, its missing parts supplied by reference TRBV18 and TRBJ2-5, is NAGVMQNPRHLVRRRGQEARLRCSPMKGHSHVYWYRQLPEEGLKFMVYLQKENIIDESGMPKERFSAEFPKEGPSILRIQQVVRGDSAAYFCASSGGRQETQYFGPGTRLLVL.

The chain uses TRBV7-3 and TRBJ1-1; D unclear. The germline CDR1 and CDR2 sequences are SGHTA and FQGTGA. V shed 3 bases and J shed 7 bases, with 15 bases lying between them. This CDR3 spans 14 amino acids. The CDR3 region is CASSLVLMEGEAFF. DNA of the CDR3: TGTGCCAGCAGCTTGGTACTCATGGAGGGTGAAGCTTTCTTT.

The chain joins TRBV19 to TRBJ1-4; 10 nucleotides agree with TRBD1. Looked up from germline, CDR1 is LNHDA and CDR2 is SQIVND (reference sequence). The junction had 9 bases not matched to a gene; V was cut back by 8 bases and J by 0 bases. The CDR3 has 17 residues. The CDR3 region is CASRRRDRGSTNEKLFF. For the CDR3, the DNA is TGTGCCAGTCGGCGACGGGACAGGGGATCAACTAATGAAAAACTGTTTTTT.

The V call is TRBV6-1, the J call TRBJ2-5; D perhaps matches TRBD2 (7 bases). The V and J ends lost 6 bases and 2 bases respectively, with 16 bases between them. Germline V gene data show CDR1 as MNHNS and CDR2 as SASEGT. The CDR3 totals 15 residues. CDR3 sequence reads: CASSPGGTLQETQYF. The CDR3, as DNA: TGTGCCAGCAGCCCCGGGGGGACACTACAAGAGACCCAGTACTTC.

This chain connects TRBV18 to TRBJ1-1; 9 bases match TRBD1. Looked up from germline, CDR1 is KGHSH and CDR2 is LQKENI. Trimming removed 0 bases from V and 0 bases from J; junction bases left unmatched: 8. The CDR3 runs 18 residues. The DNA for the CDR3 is TGTGCCAGCTCACCACCGCGCATTACAGGGGGCCTGAACACTGAAGCTTTCTTT. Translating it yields CASSPPRITGGLNTEAFF.

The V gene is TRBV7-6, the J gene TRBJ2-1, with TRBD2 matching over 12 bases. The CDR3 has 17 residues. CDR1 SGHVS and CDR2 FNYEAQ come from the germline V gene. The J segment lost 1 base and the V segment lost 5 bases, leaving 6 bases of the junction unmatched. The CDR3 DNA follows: TGTGCCAGCAGCCCCCGGACTAGCGGGAAGTCCTACAATGAGCAGTTCTTC. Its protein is CASSPRTSGKSYNEQFF.